The 27 T cell receptor beta chains given below trace back to one sample, sequenced in a study of PD-1 and CTLA-4 blockade in melanoma. TCRdb's copy holds only in-frame clones and misses some; the assay was immunoSEQ multiplex PCR. This sample has 34,000 or so clones; about 87% occur once, and the top ten carry approximately 6.4%. The specimen was CD8+ T cells from peripheral blood, collected from a patient given anti-PD-1 treatment. The receptors shown here come from a human donor with melanoma.

The J gene is TRBJ2-7, the V gene TRBV27, with 7 bases lining up with TRBD1. With 3 bases clipped from V and 5 bases from J, the junction kept 1 base outside the gene matches. The CDR3 totals 12 residues. CDR1 MNHEY and CDR2 SMNVEV come from the germline V gene (reference sequence). The CDR3 loop reads CASSLTGNEQYF. The CDR3, as DNA: TGTGCCAGCAGTTTGACAGGGAACGAGCAGTACTTC.

The J gene is TRBJ2-6, the V gene TRBV7-9, with D perhaps TRBD2 (5 bases). CDR1 and CDR2 from the germline V gene are SEHNR and FQNEAQ (reference sequence). CDR3 length: 15 residues. The V gene lost 1 base and the J gene lost 2 bases, with 6 bases spanning the gap. This CDR3 reads CASSLGSAGANVLTF. The CDR3 bases are TGTGCCAGCAGCTTAGGTAGCGCTGGGGCCAACGTCCTGACTTTC.

CDR3 DNA: TGTGCCAGCAGTGAAAGAGGGCCCTACGAGCAGTACTTC. Amino acid sequence: CASSERGPYEQYF. The chain links TRBV6-1 to TRBJ2-7; D might be TRBD2 (5 bases). V lost 2 bases and J lost 2, with 7 bases in between. The CDR3 spans 13 residues. Germline V gene data show CDR1 as MNHNS and CDR2 as SASEGT.

This clone was detected a few times. The rearrangement joins TRBV5-1 to TRBJ1-1; 10 positions agree with TRBD1. The germline CDR1 and CDR2 sequences are SGHRS and YFSETQ. The CDR3 sequence is 15 residues long. The ends lost 4 bases at V and 1 base at J; junction bases unmatched: 4. CDR3 protein: CASSPWTGGNTEAFF. CDR3 DNA: TGCGCCAGCAGCCCATGGACAGGGGGGAACACTGAAGCTTTCTTT.

The rearrangement uses TRBV19 and TRBJ1-2, with 10 bases aligning to TRBD1. This CDR3 has 16 amino acids. V trimming: 0 bases; J trimming: 7 bases; junction bases outside the gene matches: 8. Looked up from germline, CDR1 is LNHDA and CDR2 is SQIVND (reference sequence). CDR3 coding DNA: TGTGCCAGTAGTATAGACCCCCCGGGACAGGGGATTGGCTACACCTTC. This gives the protein CASSIDPPGQGIGYTF.

The J gene is TRBJ2-5, the V gene TRBV30; D not certain. In germline, CDR1 is GTSNPN, CDR2 SVGIG (reference sequence). The CDR3 is 10 amino acids. Trimming cost V 5 bases and J 2 bases, with 3 bases left between them. CDR3 protein: CAWGQETQYF. As DNA, the CDR3 is TGTGCCTGGGGTCAAGAGACCCAGTACTTC.

The chain carries TRBV5-5 and TRBJ2-1, with 10 bases lining up with TRBD2. There are 17 residues in the CDR3. V shed 4 bases, J shed 0 bases, and the junction held 7 bases outside the gene matches. CDR1 SGHKS and CDR2 YYEKEE come from the germline V gene (reference sequence). This CDR3 reads CASSSDSGGASYNEQFF. CDR3 DNA sequence: TGTGCCAGCAGCAGCGACAGCGGGGGGGCCTCCTACAATGAGCAGTTCTTC.

The rearrangement links TRBV4-1 to TRBJ2-7, with TRBD1 matching 7 bases. V was clipped by 2 bases and J by 0 bases; unmatched bases: 4. Per the germline V gene, CDR1 is MGHRA and CDR2 is YSYEKL. This CDR3 region has 15 residues. The CDR3 region is CASSQRGQSSYEQYF. Written as DNA, the CDR3 is TGCGCCAGCAGCCAAAGGGGACAGAGCTCCTACGAGCAGTACTTC.

This rearrangement joins TRBV4-3 to TRBJ2-7, with D hard to call. This CDR3 comprises 14 residues. Deletions cut 3 bases from V and 0 bases from J, with 9 bases between. Looked up from germline, CDR1 is LGHNA and CDR2 is YSLEER. The CDR3 is CASSHGLDSYEQYF. Here the CDR3 DNA reads TGCGCCAGCAGCCACGGGTTGGACTCCTACGAGCAGTACTTC.

The gene calls are TRBV6-5 and TRBJ1-2; 7 nucleotides agree with TRBD1. The germline gives CDR1 MNHEY, CDR2 SVGAGI. The CDR3 has 13 residues. The ends lost 8 bases at V and 4 bases at J; junction bases unmatched: 7. For the CDR3, the DNA is TGTGCCAGCTCCACCGGACAGGCCTATGGCTACACCTTC. Protein sequence: CASSTGQAYGYTF.

The chain employs TRBV5-1 and TRBJ2-1, with 10 bases aligning to TRBD1. This CDR3 region has 15 residues. Unmatched junction bases numbered 6, after V lost 5 bases and J lost 4 bases. Germline loops: CDR1 SGHRS, CDR2 YFSETQ. The CDR3 here is CASRPDRGAYNEQFF. The CDR3 region has the DNA TGCGCCAGCAGACCGGACAGGGGGGCTTACAATGAGCAGTTCTTC.

This clone was counted a single time. CDR3 loop: CATISRSMNTEAFF. DNA of the CDR3: TGTGCCACCATATCCAGGAGTATGAACACTGAAGCTTTCTTT. V usage is TRBV19 and J usage is TRBJ1-1, with D unclear. The CDR3 is made up of 14 amino acids. V lost 10 bases and J lost 0, with 15 bases in between. Germline loops: CDR1 LNHDA, CDR2 SQIVND (reference sequence).

The rearrangement uses TRBV30 and TRBJ2-7, with D hard to call. V was trimmed by 1 base and J by 0 bases, leaving 7 bases between them. Germline assignment: CDR1 GTSNPN and CDR2 SVGIG (reference sequence). CDR3 length equals 13 residues. The CDR3 region is CAWSAHSSYEQYF. In nucleotides, the CDR3 is TGTGCCTGGAGTGCACATAGCTCCTACGAGCAGTACTTC.

This chain links TRBV6-2 or TRBV6-3 with TRBJ1-1, with TRBD1 as a possible D gene (5 bases). This CDR3 is 15 amino acids long. Trimming left V 0 bases short and J 4 bases short, with 12 bases between. Germline V gives CDR1 MNHEY, CDR2 SVGEGT. The CDR3 region has the DNA TGTGCCAGCAGTTACTCCCCGGGGGAGAGCACTGAAGCTTTCTTT. Translation gives CASSYSPGESTEAFF.

This sequence joins TRBV6-1 and TRBJ1-1; D is undetermined. CDR1 and CDR2 (germline): MNHNS, SASEGT. V was trimmed by 2 bases and J by 0 bases, leaving 4 bases between them. The CDR3 is 13 amino acids. The CDR3 DNA is TGTGCCAGCAGTGAATCCGTGAACACTGAAGCTTTCTTT. Protein product: CASSESVNTEAFF.

The V call is TRBV19, the J call TRBJ2-7; no definite D call. Germline assignment: CDR1 LNHDA and CDR2 SQIVND (reference sequence). V lost 4 bases and J lost 3, with 10 bases in between. This CDR3 has 13 residues. The CDR3 nucleotides read TGTGCCAGTAGTACCCGGGTCCTCTACGAGCAGTACTTC. This sequence encodes CASSTRVLYEQYF.

This chain connects TRBV9 to TRBJ2-5; 10 nucleotides line up with TRBD2. V was clipped by 4 bases and J by 5 bases; unmatched bases: 8. This CDR3 has 15 residues. From germline, CDR1 is SGDLS and CDR2 YYNGEE. The CDR3 region has the DNA TGTGCCAGCAGCCCCAGCGGGGGGGCGTGGGAGACCCAGTACTTC. Protein product: CASSPSGGAWETQYF.

V and J are TRBV4-3 and TRBJ1-5; possible D gene TRBD1, 5 bases. Germline V gene data show CDR1 as LGHNA and CDR2 as YSLEER. Between the trimmed V and J ends, which lost 4 bases and 5 bases, there was a span of 15 bases. The CDR3 extends over 15 amino acids. The CDR3 nucleotides are TGCGCCAGCAGCCCGACAGTACTGAGGGATCAGCCCCAGCATTTT. The encoded protein is CASSPTVLRDQPQHF.

V usage is TRBV29-1 and J usage is TRBJ1-1, with TRBD1 as a possible D gene (5 bases). Per the germline V gene, CDR1 is SQVTM and CDR2 is ANQGSEA. Between the trimmed V and J ends, which lost 7 bases and 6 bases, there was a span of 18 bases. CDR3 size: 13 residues. The CDR3 spells CSGLGAMGAEAFF. CDR3 nucleotides: TGCAGCGGCCTGGGCGCGATGGGGGCTGAAGCTTTCTTT.

V and J are TRBV9 and TRBJ2-3; the match to TRBD1 covers 7 bases. The CDR3 has 14 residues. V was pared by 3 bases and J by 5 bases, with 6 bases of the junction left unmatched. Germline V gene data show CDR1 as SGDLS and CDR2 as YYNGEE. For the CDR3, the DNA is TGTGCCAGCAGCGCTGAGGGGGCAGGAGATACGCAGTATTTT. Its protein product is CASSAEGAGDTQYF.

The J gene is TRBJ1-2, the V gene TRBV12-3 or TRBV12-4; D uncertain. The CDR3 extends over 13 amino acids. Trimming removed 2 bases from V and 8 bases from J, with 12 bases in between. The CDR3 bases are TGTGCCAGCAGTTTAACGGTGTTCTTCGGCTACACCTTC. It codes for CASSLTVFFGYTF.

This clone has only one observation. The CDR3 sequence is CAWDQTGAGYTF. CDR3 nucleotide sequence: TGTGCCTGGGATCAGACAGGTGCTGGCTACACCTTC. This chain connects TRBV30 to TRBJ1-2, with TRBD1 as a possible D gene (6 bases). Trimming removed 5 bases from V and 7 bases from J, with 14 bases in between. CDR1 is GTSNPN and CDR2 is SVGIG in the germline V gene (reference sequence). The CDR3 is 12 residues long.

The chain joins TRBV11-1 to TRBJ2-1; D call uncertain. CDR1 is SGHAT, CDR2 FQDESV, per germline (reference sequence). V shed 3 bases and J shed 0 bases, with 9 bases lying between them. CDR3 length equals 15 residues. The CDR3 is CASSLPGSSYNEQFF. The CDR3 DNA follows: TGTGCCAGCAGCTTGCCGGGTAGCTCCTACAATGAGCAGTTCTTC.

This clone was seen just once. V is TRBV7-9 and J is TRBJ1-6; a possible D gene is TRBD1 (5 bases). The germline V gene has CDR1 SEHNR and CDR2 FQNEAQ (reference sequence). V lost 4 bases and J lost 0, with 13 bases in between. The CDR3 has 17 residues. The CDR3 region is CASSSTRASSYNSPLHF. The DNA for the CDR3 is TGTGCCAGCAGCTCCACCAGGGCGAGCTCCTATAATTCACCCCTCCACTTT.

CDR3 sequence: CASSLVTGSYEQYF. The DNA for the CDR3 is TGTGCCAGCAGCTTAGTGACAGGGAGCTACGAGCAGTACTTC. V usage is TRBV7-2 and J usage is TRBJ2-7, with 7 bases aligning to TRBD1. The germline V gene has CDR1 SGHTA and CDR2 FQGNSA. CDR3 length equals 14 residues. With 1 base clipped from V and 3 bases from J, the junction kept 3 bases outside the gene matches.

This clone was observed a few times. The V and J genes are TRBV2 and TRBJ1-1; D not resolved. V lost 6 bases and J 0 bases, leaving 8 bases between the germline ends. The CDR3 runs 13 residues. The germline V gene has CDR1 SNHLY and CDR2 FYNNEI. CDR3 sequence (DNA): TGTGCCAGCAGAATAGGCATGAACACTGAAGCTTTCTTT. Its protein product is CASRIGMNTEAFF.

V and J are TRBV28 and TRBJ1-6; TRBD1 agrees at 10 bases. V lost 5 bases and J lost 9; bases outside the gene matches: 7. The germline gives CDR1 MDHEN, CDR2 SYDVKM. CDR3 size: 15 residues. CDR3 sequence: CASSKTGGAFSPLHF. In DNA, the CDR3 is TGTGCCAGCAGTAAGACAGGGGGCGCCTTTTCACCCCTCCACTTT.